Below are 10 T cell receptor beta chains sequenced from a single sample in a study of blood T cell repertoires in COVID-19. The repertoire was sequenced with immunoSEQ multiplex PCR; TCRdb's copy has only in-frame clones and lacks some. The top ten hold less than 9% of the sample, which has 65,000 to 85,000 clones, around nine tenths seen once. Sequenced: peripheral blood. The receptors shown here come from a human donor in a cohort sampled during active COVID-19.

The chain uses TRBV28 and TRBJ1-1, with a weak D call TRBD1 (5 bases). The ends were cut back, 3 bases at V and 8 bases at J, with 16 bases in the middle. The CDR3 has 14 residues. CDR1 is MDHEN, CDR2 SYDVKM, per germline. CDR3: CASSFNWLKGEAFF. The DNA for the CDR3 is TGTGCCAGCAGTTTCAATTGGCTCAAGGGGGAAGCTTTCTTT.

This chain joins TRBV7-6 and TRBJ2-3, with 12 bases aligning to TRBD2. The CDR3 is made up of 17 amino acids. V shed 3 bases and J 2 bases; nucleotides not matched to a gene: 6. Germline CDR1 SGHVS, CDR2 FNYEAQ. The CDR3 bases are TGTGCCAGCAGCTTTTGGGCTAGCGGGGGGGCCACAGATACGCAGTATTTT. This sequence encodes CASSFWASGGATDTQYF.

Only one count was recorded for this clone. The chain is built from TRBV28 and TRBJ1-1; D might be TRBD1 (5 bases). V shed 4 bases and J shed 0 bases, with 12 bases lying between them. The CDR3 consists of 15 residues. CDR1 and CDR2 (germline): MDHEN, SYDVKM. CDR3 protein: CASSWGTNLNTEAFF. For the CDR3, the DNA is TGTGCCAGCAGTTGGGGCACCAACCTGAACACTGAAGCTTTCTTT.

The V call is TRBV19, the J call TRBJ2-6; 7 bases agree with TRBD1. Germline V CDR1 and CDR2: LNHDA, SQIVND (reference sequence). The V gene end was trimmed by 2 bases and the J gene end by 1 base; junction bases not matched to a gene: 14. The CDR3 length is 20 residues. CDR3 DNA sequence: TGTGCCAGTAGTATACTTTACCGGGACAGCGTATTTTCTGGGGCCAACGTCCTGACTTTC. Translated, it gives CASSILYRDSVFSGANVLTF.

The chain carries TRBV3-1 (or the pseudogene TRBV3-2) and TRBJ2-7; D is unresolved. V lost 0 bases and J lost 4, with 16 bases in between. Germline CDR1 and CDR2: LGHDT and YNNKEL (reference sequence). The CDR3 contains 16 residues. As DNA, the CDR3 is TGTGCCAGCAGCCAAGAATTGCACACAGACACATACGAGCAGTACTTC. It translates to CASSQELHTDTYEQYF.

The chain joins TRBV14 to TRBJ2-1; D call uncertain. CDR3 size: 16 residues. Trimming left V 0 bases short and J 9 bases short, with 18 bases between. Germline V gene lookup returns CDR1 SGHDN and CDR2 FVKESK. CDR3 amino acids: CASSQEVGAPSGEQFF. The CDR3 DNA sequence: TGTGCCAGCAGCCAAGAGGTAGGCGCCCCCTCGGGTGAGCAGTTCTTC.

Here the CDR3 DNA reads TGTGCCAGCAGCCAGCTGGACAGGGGGCAAACGAATAAGTACTTC. Translated, it gives CASSQLDRGQTNKYF. The J gene is TRBJ2-7, the V gene TRBV3-1 (or the pseudogene TRBV3-2); 11 bases are a match to TRBD1. This CDR3 is built from 15 residues. The V and J ends lost 3 bases and 11 bases, in that order; junction bases with no gene match: 12. Per germline, CDR1 LGHDT and CDR2 YNNKEL (reference sequence).

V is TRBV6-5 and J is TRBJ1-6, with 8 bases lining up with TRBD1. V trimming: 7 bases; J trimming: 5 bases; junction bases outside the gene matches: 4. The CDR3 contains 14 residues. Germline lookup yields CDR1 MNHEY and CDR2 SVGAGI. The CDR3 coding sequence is TGTGCCAGCACCAGGGGGCGAAATAATTCACCCCTCCACTTT. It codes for CASTRGRNNSPLHF.

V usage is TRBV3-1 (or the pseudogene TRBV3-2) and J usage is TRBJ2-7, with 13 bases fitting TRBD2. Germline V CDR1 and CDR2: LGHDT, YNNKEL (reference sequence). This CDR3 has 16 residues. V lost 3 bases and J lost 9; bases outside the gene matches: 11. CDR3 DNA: TGTGCCAGCAGCCAGCGGCGAACTAGCGGGGGGGCCGTGCAGTACTTC. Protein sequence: CASSQRRTSGGAVQYF.

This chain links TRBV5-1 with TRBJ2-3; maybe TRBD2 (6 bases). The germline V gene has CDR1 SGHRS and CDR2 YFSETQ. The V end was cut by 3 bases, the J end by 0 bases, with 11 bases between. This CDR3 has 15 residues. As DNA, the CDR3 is TGCGCCAGCAGCTGGGCCGGGGGTAGCACAGATACGCAGTATTTT. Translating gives CASSWAGGSTDTQYF.